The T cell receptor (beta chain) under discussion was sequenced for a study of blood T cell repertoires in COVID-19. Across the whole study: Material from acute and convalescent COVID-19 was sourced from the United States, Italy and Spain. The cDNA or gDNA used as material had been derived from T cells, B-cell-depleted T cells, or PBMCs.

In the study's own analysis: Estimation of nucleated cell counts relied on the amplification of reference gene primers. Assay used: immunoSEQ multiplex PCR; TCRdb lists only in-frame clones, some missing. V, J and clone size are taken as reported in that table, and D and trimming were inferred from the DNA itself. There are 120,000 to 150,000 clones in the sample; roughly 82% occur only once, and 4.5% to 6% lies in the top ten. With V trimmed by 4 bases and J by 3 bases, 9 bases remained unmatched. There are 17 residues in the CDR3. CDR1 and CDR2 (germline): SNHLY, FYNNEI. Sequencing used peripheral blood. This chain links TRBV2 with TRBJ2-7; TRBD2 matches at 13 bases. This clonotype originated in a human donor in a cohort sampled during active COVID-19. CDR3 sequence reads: CASSVPTSGGPLYEQYF. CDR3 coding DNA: TGTGCCAGCAGTGTCCCGACTAGCGGGGGGCCGCTCTACGAGCAGTACTTC.